The T cell receptor (beta chain) described here comes from a study of T-cell reconstitution after alpha-beta-depleted transplantation in children. Preparation of the TCRbeta library used unique molecular identifiers. TCRdb fed the PCR reads into MiXCR, producing one record per CDR3 protein. Of about 400,000 distinct CDR3 sequences listed, about a fifth are singletons. This CDR3 contains 17 residues. CDR1 is MNHEY, CDR2 SVGAGI, per germline. The ends lost 4 bases at V and 2 bases at J; junction bases unmatched: 8. This chain joins TRBV6-5 and TRBJ2-6, with 7 nucleotides matching TRBD1. The specimen was PBMCs from the stem cell graft donor, collected from the stem cell graft. This receptor was identified in a human donor who donated a stem cell graft to a child with acute myeloid leukemia. CDR3 bases: TGTGCCAGCAGTTGGGGACAGCCTCTCGCTGGGGCCAACGTCCTGACTTTC. Residues: CASSWGQPLAGANVLTF.